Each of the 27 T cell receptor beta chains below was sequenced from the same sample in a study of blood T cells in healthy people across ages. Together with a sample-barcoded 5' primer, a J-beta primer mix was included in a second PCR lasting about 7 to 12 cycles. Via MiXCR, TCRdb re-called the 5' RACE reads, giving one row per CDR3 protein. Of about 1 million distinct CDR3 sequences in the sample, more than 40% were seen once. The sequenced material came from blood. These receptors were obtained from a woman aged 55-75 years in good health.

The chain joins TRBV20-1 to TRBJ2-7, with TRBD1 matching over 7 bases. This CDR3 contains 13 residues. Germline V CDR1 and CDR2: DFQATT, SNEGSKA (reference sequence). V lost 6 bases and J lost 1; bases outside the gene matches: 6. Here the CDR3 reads CSATRGSSYEQYF. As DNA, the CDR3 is TGCAGTGCCACCAGGGGGTCTTCCTACGAGCAGTACTTC.

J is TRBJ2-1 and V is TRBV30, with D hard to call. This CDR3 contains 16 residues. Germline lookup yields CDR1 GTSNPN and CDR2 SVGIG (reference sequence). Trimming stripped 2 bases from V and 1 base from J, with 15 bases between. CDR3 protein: CAWSSVSAPSYNEQFF. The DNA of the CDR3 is TGTGCCTGGAGTAGCGTATCGGCTCCGTCCTACAATGAGCAGTTCTTC.

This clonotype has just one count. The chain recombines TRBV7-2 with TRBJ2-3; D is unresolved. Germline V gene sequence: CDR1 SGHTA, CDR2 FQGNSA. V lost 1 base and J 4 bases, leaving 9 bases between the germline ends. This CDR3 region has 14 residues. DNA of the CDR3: TGTGCCAGCAGCTTAGAAGGCAGAGCAGATACGCAGTATTTT. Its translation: CASSLEGRADTQYF.

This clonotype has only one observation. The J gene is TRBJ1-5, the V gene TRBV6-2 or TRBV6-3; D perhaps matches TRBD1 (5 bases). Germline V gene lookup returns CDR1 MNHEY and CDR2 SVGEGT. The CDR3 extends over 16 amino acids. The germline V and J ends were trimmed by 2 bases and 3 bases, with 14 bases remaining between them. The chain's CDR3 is CASSYAGAVSNQPQHF. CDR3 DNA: TGTGCCAGCAGTTACGCCGGGGCAGTTTCCAATCAGCCCCAGCATTTT.

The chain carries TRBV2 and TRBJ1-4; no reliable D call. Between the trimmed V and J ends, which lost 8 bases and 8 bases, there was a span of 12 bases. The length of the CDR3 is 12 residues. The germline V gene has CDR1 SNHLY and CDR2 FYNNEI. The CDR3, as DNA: TGTGCCAGCTCCTCCCGACGAGAAAAACTGTTTTTT. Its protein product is CASSSRREKLFF.

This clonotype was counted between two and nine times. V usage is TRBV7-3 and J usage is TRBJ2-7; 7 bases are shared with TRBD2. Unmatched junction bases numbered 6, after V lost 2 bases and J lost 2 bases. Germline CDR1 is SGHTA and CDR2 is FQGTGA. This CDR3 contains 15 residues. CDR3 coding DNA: TGTGCCAGCAGCTTACGCGGGAGTCCTCCCTACGAGCAGTACTTC. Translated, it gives CASSLRGSPPYEQYF.

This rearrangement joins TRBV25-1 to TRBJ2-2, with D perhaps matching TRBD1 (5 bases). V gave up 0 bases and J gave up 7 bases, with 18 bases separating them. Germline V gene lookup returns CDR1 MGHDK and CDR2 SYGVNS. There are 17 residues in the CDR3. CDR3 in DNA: TGTGCCAGCAGTGAATACGTTCCCCGGACAACCTACGGGGAGCTGTTTTTT. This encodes CASSEYVPRTTYGELFF.

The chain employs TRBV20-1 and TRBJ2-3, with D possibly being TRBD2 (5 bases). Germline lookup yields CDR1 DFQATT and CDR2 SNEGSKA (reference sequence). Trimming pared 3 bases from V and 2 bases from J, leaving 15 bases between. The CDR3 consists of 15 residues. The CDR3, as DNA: TGCAGTGCTAGCGACCCGACACGGGACACAGATACGCAGTATTTT. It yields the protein CSASDPTRDTDTQYF.

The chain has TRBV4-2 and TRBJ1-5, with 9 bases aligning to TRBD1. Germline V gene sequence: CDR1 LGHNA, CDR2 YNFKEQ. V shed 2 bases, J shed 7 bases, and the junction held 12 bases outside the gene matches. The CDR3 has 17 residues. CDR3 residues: CASSQTHRGQGNQPQHF. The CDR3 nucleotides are TGTGCCAGCAGCCAAACCCACAGGGGGCAAGGGAACCAGCCCCAGCATTTT.

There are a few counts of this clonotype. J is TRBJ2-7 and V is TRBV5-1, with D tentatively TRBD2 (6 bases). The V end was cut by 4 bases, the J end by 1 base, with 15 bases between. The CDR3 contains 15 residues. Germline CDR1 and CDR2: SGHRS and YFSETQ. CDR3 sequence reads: CASSIESTSSYEQYF. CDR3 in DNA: TGCGCCAGCAGCATAGAATCGACTAGTTCCTACGAGCAGTACTTC. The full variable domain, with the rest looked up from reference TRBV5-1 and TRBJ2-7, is KAGVTQTPRYLIKTRGQQVTLSCSPISGHRSVSWYQQTPGQGLQFLFEYFSETQRNKGNFPGRFSGRQFSNSRSEMNVSTLELGDSALYLCASSIESTSSYEQYFGPGTRLTVT.

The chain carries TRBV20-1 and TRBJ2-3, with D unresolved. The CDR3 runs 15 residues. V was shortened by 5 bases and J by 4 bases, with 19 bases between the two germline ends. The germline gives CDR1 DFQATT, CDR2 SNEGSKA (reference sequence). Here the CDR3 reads CSALALSPTPDTQYF. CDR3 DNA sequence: TGCAGTGCTCTGGCGTTATCACCCACGCCAGATACGCAGTATTTT.

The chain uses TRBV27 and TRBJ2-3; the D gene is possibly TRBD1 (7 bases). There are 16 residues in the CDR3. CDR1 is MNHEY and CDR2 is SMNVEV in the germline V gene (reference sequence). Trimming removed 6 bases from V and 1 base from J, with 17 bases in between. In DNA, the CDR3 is TGTGCCAGCAGGATGGAGGGGGCCACACGCACAGATACGCAGTATTTT. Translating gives CASRMEGATRTDTQYF.

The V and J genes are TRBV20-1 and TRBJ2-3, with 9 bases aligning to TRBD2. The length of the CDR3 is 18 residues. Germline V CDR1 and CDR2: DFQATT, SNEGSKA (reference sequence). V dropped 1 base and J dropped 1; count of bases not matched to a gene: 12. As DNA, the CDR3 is TGCAGTGCTAGAGGGGCGGGGGGGAGAGGCCTGCGCACAGATACGCAGTATTTT. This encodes CSARGAGGRGLRTDTQYF.

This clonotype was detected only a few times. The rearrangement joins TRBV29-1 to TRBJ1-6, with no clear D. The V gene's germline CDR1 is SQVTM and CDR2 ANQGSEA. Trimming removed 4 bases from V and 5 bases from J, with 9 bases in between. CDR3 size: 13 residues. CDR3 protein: CSVADRDNSPLHF. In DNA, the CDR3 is TGCAGCGTTGCGGACCGAGATAATTCACCCCTCCACTTT. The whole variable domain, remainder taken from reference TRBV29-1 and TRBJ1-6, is SAVISQKPSRDICQRGTSLTIQCQVDSQVTMMFWYRQQPGQSLTLIATANQGSEATYESGFVIDKFPISRPNLTFSTLTVSNMSPEDSSIYLCSVADRDNSPLHFGNGTRLTVT.

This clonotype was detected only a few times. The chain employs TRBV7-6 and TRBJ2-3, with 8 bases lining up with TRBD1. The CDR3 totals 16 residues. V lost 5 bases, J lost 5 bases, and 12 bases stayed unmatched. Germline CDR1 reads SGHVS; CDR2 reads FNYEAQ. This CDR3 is CASSPRQGFLGDTQYF. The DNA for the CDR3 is TGTGCCAGCAGCCCCCGACAGGGGTTCCTCGGAGATACGCAGTATTTT.

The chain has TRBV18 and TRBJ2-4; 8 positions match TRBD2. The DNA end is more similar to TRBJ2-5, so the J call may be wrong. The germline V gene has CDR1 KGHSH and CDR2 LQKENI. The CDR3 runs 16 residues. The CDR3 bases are TGTGCCAGCTCACCCGGGACTAGTCCTAGTGAGGAGACCCAGTACTTC. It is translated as CASSPGTSPSEETQYF.

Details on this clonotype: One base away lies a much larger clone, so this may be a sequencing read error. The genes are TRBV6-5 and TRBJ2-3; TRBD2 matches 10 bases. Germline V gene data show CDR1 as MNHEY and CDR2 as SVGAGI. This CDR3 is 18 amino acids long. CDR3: CASGYSGLAGDVGDTQYF. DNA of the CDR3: TGTGCCAGCGGTTACTCGGGGCTAGCGGGAGACGTAGGGGATACGCAGTATTTT.

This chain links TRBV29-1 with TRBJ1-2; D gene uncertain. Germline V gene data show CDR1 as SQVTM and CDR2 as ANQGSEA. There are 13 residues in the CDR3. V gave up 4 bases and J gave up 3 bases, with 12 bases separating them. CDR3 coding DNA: TGCAGCGTTGCCGGCAGTCCCCACTATGGCTACACCTTC. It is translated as CSVAGSPHYGYTF.

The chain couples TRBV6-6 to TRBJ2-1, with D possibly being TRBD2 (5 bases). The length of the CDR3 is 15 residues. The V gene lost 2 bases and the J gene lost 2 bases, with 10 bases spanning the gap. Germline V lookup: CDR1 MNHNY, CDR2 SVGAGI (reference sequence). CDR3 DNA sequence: TGTGCCAGCAGTTACACAGCGGACGCCTACAATGAGCAGTTCTTC. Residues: CASSYTADAYNEQFF.

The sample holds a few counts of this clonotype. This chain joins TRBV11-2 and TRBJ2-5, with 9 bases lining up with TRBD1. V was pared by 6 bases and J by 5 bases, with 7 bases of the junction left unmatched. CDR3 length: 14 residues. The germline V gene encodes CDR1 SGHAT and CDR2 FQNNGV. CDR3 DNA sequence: TGTGCCAGCAGGGCCTGGGACAGGGTGGAGACCCAGTACTTC. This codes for CASRAWDRVETQYF.

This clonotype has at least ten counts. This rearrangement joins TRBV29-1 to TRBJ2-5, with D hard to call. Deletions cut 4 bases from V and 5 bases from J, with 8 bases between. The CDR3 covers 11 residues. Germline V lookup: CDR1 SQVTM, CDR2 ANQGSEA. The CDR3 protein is CSVVKGETQYF. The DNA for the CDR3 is TGCAGCGTTGTAAAGGGCGAGACCCAGTACTTC.

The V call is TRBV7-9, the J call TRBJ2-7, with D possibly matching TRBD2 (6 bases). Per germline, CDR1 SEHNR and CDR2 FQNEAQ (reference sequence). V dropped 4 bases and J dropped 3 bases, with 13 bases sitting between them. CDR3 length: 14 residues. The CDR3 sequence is CASSSPGSLYEQYF. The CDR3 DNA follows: TGTGCCAGCAGCTCCCCCGGGAGCCTCTACGAGCAGTACTTC.

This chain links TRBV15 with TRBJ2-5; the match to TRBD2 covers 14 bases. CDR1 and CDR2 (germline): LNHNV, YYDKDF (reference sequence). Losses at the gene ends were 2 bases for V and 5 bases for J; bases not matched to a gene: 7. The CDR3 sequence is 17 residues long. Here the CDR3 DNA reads TGTGCCACCAGCAGATCGGAGGGACTAGCGGGAGATGAGACCCAGTACTTC. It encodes CATSRSEGLAGDETQYF.

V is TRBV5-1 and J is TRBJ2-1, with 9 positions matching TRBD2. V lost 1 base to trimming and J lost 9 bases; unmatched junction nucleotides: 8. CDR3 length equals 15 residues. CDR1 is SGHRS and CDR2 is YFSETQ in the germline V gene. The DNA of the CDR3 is TGCGCCAGCAGCTTGACTCCGGGACTAGCTGGTGAGCAGTTCTTC. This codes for CASSLTPGLAGEQFF. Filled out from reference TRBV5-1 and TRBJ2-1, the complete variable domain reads KAGVTQTPRYLIKTRGQQVTLSCSPISGHRSVSWYQQTPGQGLQFLFEYFSETQRNKGNFPGRFSGRQFSNSRSEMNVSTLELGDSALYLCASSLTPGLAGEQFFGPGTRLTVL.

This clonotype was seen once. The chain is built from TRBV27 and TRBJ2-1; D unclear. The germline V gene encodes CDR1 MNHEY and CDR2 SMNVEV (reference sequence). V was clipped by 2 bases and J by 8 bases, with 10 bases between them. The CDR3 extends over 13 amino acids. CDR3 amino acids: CASSLNQNHEQFF. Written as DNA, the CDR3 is TGTGCCAGCAGTTTAAACCAGAACCATGAGCAGTTCTTC.

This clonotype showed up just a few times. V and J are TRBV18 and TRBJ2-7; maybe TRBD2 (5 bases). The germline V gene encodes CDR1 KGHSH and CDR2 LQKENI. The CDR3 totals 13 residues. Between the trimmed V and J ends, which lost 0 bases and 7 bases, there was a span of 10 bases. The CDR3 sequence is CASSPPNRREQYF. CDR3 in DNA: TGTGCCAGCTCACCACCTAATCGGAGGGAGCAGTACTTC.

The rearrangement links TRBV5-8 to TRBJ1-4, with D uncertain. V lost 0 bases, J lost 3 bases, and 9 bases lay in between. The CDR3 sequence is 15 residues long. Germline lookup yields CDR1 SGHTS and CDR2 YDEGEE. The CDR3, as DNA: TGTGCCAGCAGCTTGGCGGGGAGAGCTAATGAAAAACTGTTTTTT. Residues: CASSLAGRANEKLFF.